This TCR beta chain was captured in a study of blood T cell repertoires in COVID-19. Background on the study: Both acute and convalescent COVID-19 samples were obtained from the United States, Italy and Spain. T cells, B-cell-depleted T cells, or PBMCs supplied cDNA or gDNA.

This CDR3 comprises 15 residues. CDR1 and CDR2 (germline): MGHRA, YSYEKL. V gave up 1 base and J gave up 0 bases, with 8 bases separating them. Authors' methods: Amplified reference gene primers provided the basis for estimating nucleated cell counts. TCRdb's table, derived via immunoSEQ multiplex PCR, lists solely in-frame clones and lacks some. D and trimming come from the DNA, and the V and J calls and clone size come from that table. The table includes 16,000 or so clones, 80% to 90% detected once. The TCR was taken from an elderly man with acute or convalescent COVID-19. What was sequenced was peripheral blood. The V gene is TRBV4-1, the J gene TRBJ2-3; tentative D call: TRBD1 (5 bases). The DNA for the CDR3 is TGCGCCAGCAGCCAAGGACAGATTAGCACAGATACGCAGTATTTT. As protein: CASSQGQISTDTQYF.